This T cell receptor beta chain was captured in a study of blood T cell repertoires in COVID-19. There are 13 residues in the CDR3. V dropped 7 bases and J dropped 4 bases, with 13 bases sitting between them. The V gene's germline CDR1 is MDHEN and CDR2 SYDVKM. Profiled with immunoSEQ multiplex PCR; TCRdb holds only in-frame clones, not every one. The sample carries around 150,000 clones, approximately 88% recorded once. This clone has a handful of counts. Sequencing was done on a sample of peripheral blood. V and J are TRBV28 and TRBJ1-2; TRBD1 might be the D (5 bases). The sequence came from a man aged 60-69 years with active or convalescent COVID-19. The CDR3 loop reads CASIGGIIYGYTF. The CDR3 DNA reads TGTGCCAGCATCGGGGGGATCATCTATGGCTACACCTTC.